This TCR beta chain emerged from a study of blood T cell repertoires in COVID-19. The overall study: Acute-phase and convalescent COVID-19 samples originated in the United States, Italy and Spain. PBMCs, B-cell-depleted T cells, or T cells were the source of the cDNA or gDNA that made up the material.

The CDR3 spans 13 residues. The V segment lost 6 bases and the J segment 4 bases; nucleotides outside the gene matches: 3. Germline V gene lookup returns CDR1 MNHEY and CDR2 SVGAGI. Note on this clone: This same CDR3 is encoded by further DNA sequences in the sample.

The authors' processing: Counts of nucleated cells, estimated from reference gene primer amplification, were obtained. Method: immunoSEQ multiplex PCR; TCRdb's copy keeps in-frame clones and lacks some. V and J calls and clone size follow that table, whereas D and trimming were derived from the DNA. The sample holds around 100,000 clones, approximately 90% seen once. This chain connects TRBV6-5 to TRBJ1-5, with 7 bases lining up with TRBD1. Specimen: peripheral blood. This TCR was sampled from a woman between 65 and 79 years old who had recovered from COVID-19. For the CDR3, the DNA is TGTGCCAGCAGGGCGACAGGGAATCAGCCCCAGCATTTT. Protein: CASRATGNQPQHF.